Following are 15 T cell receptor beta chains from one sample sequenced in a study of blood T cell repertoires in COVID-19. This table comes from immunoSEQ multiplex PCR, and its TCRdb copy is limited to in-frame clones, with some not included. The table lists about 180,000 clones, approximately 80% of them singletons. Sequenced sample: peripheral blood. These receptors were taken from a woman in her sixties with acute or convalescent COVID-19.

This chain uses TRBV7-2 with TRBJ2-5; D is perhaps TRBD2 (6 bases). V was shortened by 1 base and J by 3 bases, with 9 bases between the two germline ends. The CDR3 spans 14 residues. Germline CDR1 is SGHTA and CDR2 is FQGNSA. The CDR3 DNA reads as TGTGCCAGCAGCTTAGATCGCGGGGAAGAGACCCAGTACTTC. It encodes CASSLDRGEETQYF.

J is TRBJ1-2 and V is TRBV15; D is perhaps TRBD1 (5 bases). Germline V gene sequence: CDR1 LNHNV, CDR2 YYDKDF (reference sequence). This CDR3 has 15 amino acids. Between the trimmed V and J ends, which lost 0 bases and 6 bases, there was a span of 14 bases. The CDR3 loop is CATSREKGPRDGYTF. The CDR3 DNA sequence: TGTGCCACCAGCAGAGAGAAGGGGCCCAGGGATGGCTACACCTTC.

V gene TRBV28 combines with J gene TRBJ2-3, with 8 bases lining up with TRBD1. CDR3 size: 14 residues. J lost 0 bases, V lost 6 bases, and 2 bases had no gene match. Germline V gene lookup returns CDR1 MDHEN and CDR2 SYDVKM. In nucleotides, the CDR3 is TGTGCCAGCAGGGGACAGGTTAGCACAGATACGCAGTATTTT. This gives the protein CASRGQVSTDTQYF.

This clone was seen once. The V gene is TRBV7-2, the J gene TRBJ2-3; D might be TRBD1 (6 bases). This CDR3 has 15 residues. V was cut by 5 bases and J by 5 bases, with 17 bases left in between. The germline V gene has CDR1 SGHTA and CDR2 FQGNSA. CDR3 protein: CASSNSQGPGDTQYF. The CDR3 DNA is TGTGCCAGCAGCAACTCACAGGGCCCCGGAGATACGCAGTATTTT.

V gene TRBV20-1 combines with J gene TRBJ2-3; no clear D. CDR3 length: 11 amino acids. CDR1 and CDR2 from the germline V gene are DFQATT and SNEGSKA (reference sequence). The germline V and J ends were trimmed by 1 base and 4 bases, with 3 bases remaining between them. The CDR3 nucleotides read TGCAGTGCTAGAGTCTCAGATACGCAGTATTTT. Protein product: CSARVSDTQYF.

The chain combines TRBV18 with TRBJ1-6, with 9 bases lining up with TRBD1. The CDR3 spans 15 residues. V lost 3 bases to trimming and J lost 10 bases; unmatched junction nucleotides: 7. From germline, CDR1 is KGHSH and CDR2 LQKENI. CDR3 coding DNA: TGTGCCAGCTCACCTTTAGACAGGGGGAACTCACCCCTCCACTTT. Translating it yields CASSPLDRGNSPLHF.

The chain uses TRBV6-5 and TRBJ1-2; TRBD1 agrees at 7 bases. Germline assignment: CDR1 MNHEY and CDR2 SVGAGI. The CDR3 totals 15 residues. V lost 5 bases and J lost 4; bases outside the gene matches: 10. In DNA, the CDR3 is TGTGCCAGCAGTCTTAGTTCGGGACAGATCTATGGCTACACCTTC. It specifies CASSLSSGQIYGYTF.

This chain links TRBV27 with TRBJ1-2; D is perhaps TRBD1 (6 bases). In germline, CDR1 is MNHEY, CDR2 SMNVEV (reference sequence). CDR3 size: 14 residues. Trimming pared 5 bases from V and 7 bases from J, leaving 17 bases between. The CDR3 reads CASSLLAGAGGYTF. CDR3 coding DNA: TGTGCCAGCAGTCTCCTTGCAGGGGCAGGTGGCTACACCTTC.

The chain employs TRBV3-1 (or the pseudogene TRBV3-2) and TRBJ2-6; D may be TRBD1 (5 bases). Germline CDR1 is LGHDT and CDR2 is YNNKEL (reference sequence). The CDR3 covers 15 residues. Trimming removed 7 bases at V and 0 bases at J, with 10 bases between. The CDR3 region is CASITGCSGANVLTF. The CDR3 bases are TGTGCCAGCATAACAGGTTGCTCTGGGGCCAACGTCCTGACTTTC.

The gene calls are TRBV5-6 and TRBJ1-1; the D gene is possibly TRBD1 (5 bases). Germline CDR1 reads SGHDT; CDR2 reads YYEEEE. The CDR3 totals 16 residues. V lost 0 bases to trimming and J lost 5 bases, with 17 bases between them. The CDR3 loop reads CASSLGSSGVGTEAFF. In DNA, the CDR3 is TGTGCCAGCAGCTTGGGGTCTTCGGGGGTCGGGACTGAAGCTTTCTTT.

The chain uses TRBV10-3 and TRBJ2-7; TRBD1 matches 9 bases. This CDR3 comprises 14 residues. V gave up 4 bases and J gave up 2 bases; unmatched junction bases: 3. Germline V gives CDR1 ENHRY, CDR2 SYGVKD. The CDR3 nucleotides are TGTGCCATCAGTGGACAGGGGGGGGCCTACGAGCAGTACTTC. It yields the protein CAISGQGGAYEQYF.

On this clone itself: This sample also contains other DNA sequences that code for the same CDR3. V and J are TRBV5-1 and TRBJ1-4; TRBD1 aligns across 7 bases. The germline V gene encodes CDR1 SGHRS and CDR2 YFSETQ. The CDR3 sequence is 14 residues long. J gave up 7 bases and V 0 bases, and 3 bases lay outside the gene matches. CDR3 nucleotide sequence: TGCGCCAGCAGCTTGGGACAGGGCGGTGAAAAACTGTTTTTT. It specifies CASSLGQGGEKLFF.

J is TRBJ2-7 and V is TRBV4-1; 10 nucleotides agree with TRBD1. Germline V lookup: CDR1 MGHRA, CDR2 YSYEKL. CDR3 length: 15 residues. The V segment lost 4 bases and the J segment 7 bases; nucleotides outside the gene matches: 10. The CDR3, as DNA: TGCGCCAGCAGCCGCAGGGACAGGGGTTCTTGGGAGCAGTACTTC. It is translated as CASSRRDRGSWEQYF.

V usage is TRBV6-5 and J usage is TRBJ1-2, with D perhaps matching TRBD1 (6 bases). The CDR3 spans 14 residues. V was clipped by 6 bases and J by 2 bases, with 13 bases between them. CDR1 MNHEY and CDR2 SVGAGI come from the germline V gene. The CDR3 here is CASRVGGSNYGYTF. CDR3 in DNA: TGTGCCAGCAGGGTTGGGGGCAGCAACTATGGCTACACCTTC.

The V gene is TRBV5-1, the J gene TRBJ2-7; possibly TRBD1 for D (5 bases). The CDR3 runs to 16 residues. Germline V gives CDR1 SGHRS, CDR2 YFSETQ. Trimming removed 1 base from V and 5 bases from J, with 19 bases in between. The CDR3 loop is CASSLRDSSGLDEQYF. The CDR3 coding sequence is TGCGCCAGCAGCTTGAGAGACAGCTCCGGGCTCGACGAGCAGTACTTC.